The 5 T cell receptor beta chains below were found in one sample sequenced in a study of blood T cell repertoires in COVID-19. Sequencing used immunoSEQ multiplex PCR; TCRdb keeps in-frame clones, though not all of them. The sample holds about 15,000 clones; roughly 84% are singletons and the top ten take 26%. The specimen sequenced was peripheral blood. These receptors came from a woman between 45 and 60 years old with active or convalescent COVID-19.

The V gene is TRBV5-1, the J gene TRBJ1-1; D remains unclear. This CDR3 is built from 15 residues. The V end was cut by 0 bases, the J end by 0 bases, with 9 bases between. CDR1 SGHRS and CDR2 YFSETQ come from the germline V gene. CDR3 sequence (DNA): TGCGCCAGCAGCTTGGTCCCAGAAATGAACACTGAAGCTTTCTTT. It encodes CASSLVPEMNTEAFF.

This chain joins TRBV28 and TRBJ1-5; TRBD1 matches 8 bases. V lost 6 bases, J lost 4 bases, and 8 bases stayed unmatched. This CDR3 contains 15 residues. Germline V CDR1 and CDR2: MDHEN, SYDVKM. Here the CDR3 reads CASSLPTGDNQPQHF. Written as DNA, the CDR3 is TGTGCCAGCAGCCTTCCGACAGGGGATAATCAGCCCCAGCATTTT.

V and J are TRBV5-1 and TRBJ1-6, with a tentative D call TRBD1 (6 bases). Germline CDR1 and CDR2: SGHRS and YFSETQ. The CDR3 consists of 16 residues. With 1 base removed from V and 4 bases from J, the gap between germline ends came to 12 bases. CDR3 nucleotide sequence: TGCGCCAGCAGCTTGTCGACAGGAGATTATAATTCACCCCTCCACTTT. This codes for CASSLSTGDYNSPLHF.

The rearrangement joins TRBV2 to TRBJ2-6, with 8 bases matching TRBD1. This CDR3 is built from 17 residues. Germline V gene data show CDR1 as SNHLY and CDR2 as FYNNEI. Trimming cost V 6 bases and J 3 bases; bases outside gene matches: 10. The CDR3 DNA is TGTGCCAGCAGCACCGGGCAGGGGGCAGGTGGGGCCAACGTCCTGACTTTC. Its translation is CASSTGQGAGGANVLTF.

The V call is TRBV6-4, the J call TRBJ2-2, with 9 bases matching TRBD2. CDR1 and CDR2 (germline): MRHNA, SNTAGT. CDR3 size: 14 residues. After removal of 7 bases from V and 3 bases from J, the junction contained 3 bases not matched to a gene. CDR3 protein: CASKREEDTGELFF. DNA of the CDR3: TGTGCCAGCAAGCGGGAGGAAGACACCGGGGAGCTGTTTTTT.